This T cell receptor (beta chain) came from a study of blood T cell repertoires in COVID-19. Study-wide background: Samples representing acute and convalescent COVID-19 were sourced from the United States, Italy and Spain. Nucleic acid was either cDNA or gDNA, and it came from T cells, B-cell-depleted T cells, or PBMCs.

Germline CDR1 and CDR2: MNHEY and SMNVEV (reference sequence). Trimming removed 5 bases from V and 1 base from J; junction bases left unmatched: 13. The CDR3 is 18 residues long. This clone was seen only a few times. Source study methods: Estimation of nucleated cell counts relied on the amplification of reference gene primers. The assay was immunoSEQ multiplex PCR, and TCRdb's table has in-frame clones only and misses some. Clone size and V and J calls were adopted from that table, with D and trimming inferred from the DNA. The table lists over 120,000 clones, around 72% of them singletons. The sequence was obtained from a woman aged 55-70 years with acute or convalescent COVID-19. The chain carries TRBV27 and TRBJ2-4, with 8 bases that match TRBD2. Specimen: peripheral blood. The DNA of the CDR3 is TGTGCCAGCAGTCCGCTAACGGGAGGGCCTGAGGCCAAAAACATTCAGTACTTC. Translating it yields CASSPLTGGPEAKNIQYF.